Following are 15 T cell receptor beta chains from one sample sequenced in a study of shared clonotypes between healthy human individuals. Sequenced by immunoSEQ multiplex PCR; TCRdb stores in-frame clones only, minus some. The sample has some 2,000,000 clones, 85% to 95% seen once; the top ten hold about 0.13%. The material sequenced was naive CD4+ T cells sorted from blood. This sample's subset: CD45RA+ positively selected. The source is a man between 18 and 35 years old in good health.

The chain is built from TRBV28 and TRBJ1-2, with D possibly matching TRBD1 (5 bases). V was trimmed by 8 bases and J by 6 bases, leaving 10 bases between them. CDR1 and CDR2 (germline): MDHEN, SYDVKM. The CDR3 contains 11 residues. CDR3 nucleotide sequence: TGTGCCAGCGGGGGTCAAGATGGCTACACCTTC. It encodes CASGGQDGYTF.

With regard to this clone: In the same sample, other DNA sequences code for this CDR3. The chain has TRBV18 and TRBJ1-1, with TRBD1 matching 9 bases. The germline CDR1 and CDR2 sequences are KGHSH and LQKENI. The CDR3 length is 14 residues. The V gene end was trimmed by 4 bases and the J gene end by 1 base; junction bases not matched to a gene: 1. In nucleotides, the CDR3 is TGTGCCAGCTCACGGGACAGGGCGAACACTGAAGCTTTCTTT. It codes for CASSRDRANTEAFF.

Regarding this clone: Additional DNA sequences in this sample encode the identical CDR3. This rearrangement joins TRBV5-1 to TRBJ1-6; 7 bases align to TRBD1. CDR3 length: 15 residues. After removal of 4 bases from V and 6 bases from J, the junction contained 7 bases not matched to a gene. Looked up from germline, CDR1 is SGHRS and CDR2 is YFSETQ. CDR3 coding DNA: TGCGCCAGCAGCCTCGGACAGGCCCCTAATTCACCCCTCCACTTT. Translating it yields CASSLGQAPNSPLHF.

The chain combines TRBV28 with TRBJ2-2, with 7 bases aligning to TRBD2. Losses at the gene ends were 4 bases for V and 0 bases for J; bases not matched to a gene: 5. CDR3 length equals 16 residues. The V gene's germline CDR1 is MDHEN and CDR2 SYDVKM. The CDR3 region has the DNA TGTGCCAGCAGTTCTCCGGGACTACCGAACACCGGGGAGCTGTTTTTT. Protein: CASSSPGLPNTGELFF.

This sequence joins TRBV9 and TRBJ1-1; D is unclear. Per the germline V gene, CDR1 is SGDLS and CDR2 is YYNGEE. V lost 3 bases and J 8 bases, leaving 17 bases between the germline ends. The CDR3 is 14 residues long. CDR3 DNA: TGTGCCAGCAGCGCCGGACCTTCGGGTAGAGAAGCTTTCTTT. Amino acid sequence: CASSAGPSGREAFF.

CDR3 amino acids: CASSPSEYSNQPQHF. The CDR3 nucleotides read TGCGCCAGCAGCCCCTCGGAGTATAGCAATCAGCCCCAGCATTTT. The chain combines TRBV5-1 with TRBJ1-5, with D hard to call. The CDR3 totals 15 residues. Trimming pared 4 bases from V and 0 bases from J, leaving 11 bases between. Germline-derived CDR1 and CDR2 are SGHRS and YFSETQ.

This clone has only one observation. The rearrangement links TRBV19 to TRBJ2-2; D remains ambiguous. The CDR3 is 15 amino acids. The germline gives CDR1 LNHDA, CDR2 SQIVND (reference sequence). Trimming stripped 1 base from V and 4 bases from J, with 10 bases between. DNA of the CDR3: TGTGCCAGTAGTATAGGTCAGGTGCGCACCGGGGAGCTGTTTTTT. This sequence encodes CASSIGQVRTGELFF.

With respect to this clone: The germline gene is not matched at one end of the junction; a read error may be the cause. CDR3 bases: TGTGCCAGCTCAGCACCGTCCGCGGACAATGAGCAGTTCTTC. As protein: CASSAPSADNEQFF. The chain is built from TRBV18 and TRBJ2-1; D ambiguous. Germline CDR1 KGHSH, CDR2 LQKENI. This CDR3 comprises 14 residues.

Comments on this clone: This CDR3 is also generated by other DNA sequences in the sample. The rearrangement links TRBV6-6 to TRBJ1-6; tentative D call: TRBD1 (5 bases). The CDR3 totals 14 residues. Germline V gene lookup returns CDR1 MNHNY and CDR2 SVGAGI (reference sequence). V was cut by 5 bases and J by 6 bases, with 11 bases left in between. This CDR3 is CASSPGPSNSPLHF. The CDR3 coding sequence is TGTGCCAGCAGTCCGGGACCGAGTAATTCACCCCTCCACTTT.

This sequence joins TRBV11-2 and TRBJ1-6; 7 bases fit TRBD1. This CDR3 spans 15 amino acids. Germline CDR1 is SGHAT and CDR2 is FQNNGV. Germline trimming cut 4 bases from V and 7 bases from J; bases unmatched to any gene: 7. CDR3 residues: CASSSGQTINSPLHF. DNA for the CDR3: TGTGCCAGCAGCTCGGGACAGACGATCAATTCACCCCTCCACTTT.

This clone was seen a handful of times. This chain connects TRBV30 to TRBJ1-5; D not resolved. Germline CDR1 is GTSNPN and CDR2 is SVGIG (reference sequence). The length of the CDR3 is 14 residues. V was pared by 0 bases and J by 5 bases, with 11 bases between. CDR3 sequence: CAWSVPGADQPQHF. The CDR3 bases are TGTGCCTGGAGTGTACCGGGTGCGGATCAGCCCCAGCATTTT. Supplemented by reference TRBV30 and TRBJ1-5, the full variable domain reads SQTIHQWPATLVQPVGSPLSLECTVEGTSNPNLYWYRQAAGRGLQLLFYSVGIGQISSEVPQNLSASRPQDRQFILSSKKLLLSDSGFYLCAWSVPGADQPQHFGDGTRLSIL.

V usage is TRBV30 and J usage is TRBJ1-2, with D uncertain. Germline loops: CDR1 GTSNPN, CDR2 SVGIG (reference sequence). The V and J ends lost 1 base and 8 bases respectively, with 11 bases between them. This CDR3 has 12 amino acids. The CDR3 coding sequence is TGTGCCTGGAGTGACAAGGGAGGGGGCTACACCTTC. The encoded protein is CAWSDKGGGYTF.

The chain uses TRBV15 and TRBJ1-1; D remains ambiguous. V was pared by 3 bases and J by 0 bases, with 14 bases between. Germline CDR1 is LNHNV and CDR2 is YYDKDF (reference sequence). The length of the CDR3 is 16 residues. The CDR3 protein is CATSRPGSGVNTEAFF. The CDR3 nucleotides are TGTGCCACCAGCAGGCCCGGGAGCGGGGTGAACACTGAAGCTTTCTTT.

The V call is TRBV28, the J call TRBJ1-4; no clear D gene. Trimming pared 3 bases from V and 3 bases from J, leaving 8 bases between. This CDR3 is 14 amino acids long. Germline loops: CDR1 MDHEN, CDR2 SYDVKM. The CDR3 region is CASSFGQPNEKLFF. For the CDR3, the DNA is TGTGCCAGCAGTTTTGGGCAGCCTAATGAAAAACTGTTTTTT.

Worth noting for this clone: The junction departs from the called germline gene at one end, perhaps through a read error. This sequence joins TRBV7-7 and TRBJ2-3; TRBD2 matches at 11 bases. The CDR3 consists of 16 residues. Germline lookup yields CDR1 SSHAT and CDR2 FNYEAQ (reference sequence). The DNA of the CDR3 is TGTGCTAGCAGCTTAAACATAGCGGGAGGGAAAGATACGCAGTATTTT. Its protein is CASSLNIAGGKDTQYF.